This TCR beta chain was sequenced during a study of T cells expressing NK-cell markers. TCRdb re-called the 5' RACE reads and gives one entry per CDR3 protein, without DNA. Recorded here are some 150,000 distinct CDR3 sequences; the top ten clones represent 12%. There are 13 residues in the CDR3. Germline V CDR1 and CDR2: LNHDA, SQIVND (reference sequence). This TCR came from a man aged 18 to 29 in good health. The specimen was blood T cells: a sorted CD56 or NKG2C T cell subset, CD4+ or CD8+ T cells, or bulk PBMC T cells (not recorded which). This chain uses TRBV19 with TRBJ2-7. This CDR3 reads CASSIDFGFEQYF.